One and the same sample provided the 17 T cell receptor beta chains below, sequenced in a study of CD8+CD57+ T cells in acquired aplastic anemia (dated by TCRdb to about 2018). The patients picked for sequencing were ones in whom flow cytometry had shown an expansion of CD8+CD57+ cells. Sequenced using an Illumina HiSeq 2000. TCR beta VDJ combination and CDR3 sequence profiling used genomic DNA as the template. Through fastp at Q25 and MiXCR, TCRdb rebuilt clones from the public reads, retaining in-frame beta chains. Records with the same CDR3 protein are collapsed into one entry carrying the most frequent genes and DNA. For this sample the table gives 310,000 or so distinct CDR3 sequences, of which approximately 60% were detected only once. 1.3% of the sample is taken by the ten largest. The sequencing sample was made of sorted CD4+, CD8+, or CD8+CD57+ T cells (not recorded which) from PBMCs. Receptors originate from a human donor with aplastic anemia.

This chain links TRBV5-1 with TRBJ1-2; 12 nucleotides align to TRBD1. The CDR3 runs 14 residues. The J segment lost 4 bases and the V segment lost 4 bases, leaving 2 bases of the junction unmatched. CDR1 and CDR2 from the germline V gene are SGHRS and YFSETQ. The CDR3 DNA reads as TGCGCCAGCAGCGGGGGACAGGGGGCCTATGGCTACACCTTC. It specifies CASSGGQGAYGYTF.

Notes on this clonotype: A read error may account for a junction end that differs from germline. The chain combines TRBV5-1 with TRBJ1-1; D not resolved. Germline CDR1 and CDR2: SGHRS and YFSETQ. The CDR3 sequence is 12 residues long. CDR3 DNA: TGCGCCAGCAGTGCGGGAAACACTGAAGCTTCCTTT. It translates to CASSAGNTEASF.

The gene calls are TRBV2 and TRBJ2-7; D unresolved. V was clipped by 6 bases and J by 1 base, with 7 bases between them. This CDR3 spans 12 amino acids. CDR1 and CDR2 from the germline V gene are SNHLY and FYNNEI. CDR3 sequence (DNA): TGTGCCAGCAGACTCGGATCCTACGAGCAGTACTTC. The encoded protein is CASRLGSYEQYF.

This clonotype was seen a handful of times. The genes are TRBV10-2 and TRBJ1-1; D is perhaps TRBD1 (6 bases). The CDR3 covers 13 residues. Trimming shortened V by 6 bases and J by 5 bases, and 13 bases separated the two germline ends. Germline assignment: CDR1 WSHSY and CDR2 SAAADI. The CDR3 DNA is TGCGCCAGCAGCCAACAGGGAGGGACTGAAGCTTTCTTT. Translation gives CASSQQGGTEAFF.

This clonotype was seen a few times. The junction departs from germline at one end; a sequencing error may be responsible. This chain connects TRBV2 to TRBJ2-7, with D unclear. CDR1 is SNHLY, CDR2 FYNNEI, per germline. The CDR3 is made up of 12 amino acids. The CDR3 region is CASREGPYEQYF. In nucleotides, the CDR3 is TGTGCCAGCAGAGAAGGGCCCTACGAGCAGTACTTC.

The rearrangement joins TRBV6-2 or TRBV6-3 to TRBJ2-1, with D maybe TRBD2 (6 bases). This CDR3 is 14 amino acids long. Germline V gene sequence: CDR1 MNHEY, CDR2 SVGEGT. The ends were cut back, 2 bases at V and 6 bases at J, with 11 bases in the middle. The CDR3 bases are TGTGCCAGCAGTTACACCGGACTACTCAATGAGCAGTTCTTC. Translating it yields CASSYTGLLNEQFF.

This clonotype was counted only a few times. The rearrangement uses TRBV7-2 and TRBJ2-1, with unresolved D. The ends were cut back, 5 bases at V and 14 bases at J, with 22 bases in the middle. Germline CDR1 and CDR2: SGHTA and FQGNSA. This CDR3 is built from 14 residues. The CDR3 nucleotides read TGTGCCAGCAGCCCAAAGGTGGTGCAAGGTAGTGAGTTCTTC. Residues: CASSPKVVQGSEFF.

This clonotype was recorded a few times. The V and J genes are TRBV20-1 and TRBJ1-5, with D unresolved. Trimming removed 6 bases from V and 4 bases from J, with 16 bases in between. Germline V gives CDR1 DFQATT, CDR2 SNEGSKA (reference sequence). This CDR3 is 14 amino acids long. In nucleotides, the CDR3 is TGCAGTGCCATCTCTCTGGGCGGGAATCAGCCCCAGCATTTT. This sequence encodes CSAISLGGNQPQHF.

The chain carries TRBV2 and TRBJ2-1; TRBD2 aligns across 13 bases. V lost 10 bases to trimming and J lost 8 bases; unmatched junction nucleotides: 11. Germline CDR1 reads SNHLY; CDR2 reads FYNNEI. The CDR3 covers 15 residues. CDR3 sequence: CATPGLAGPGDEQFF. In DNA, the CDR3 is TGTGCCACCCCGGGACTAGCGGGACCCGGCGATGAGCAGTTCTTC.

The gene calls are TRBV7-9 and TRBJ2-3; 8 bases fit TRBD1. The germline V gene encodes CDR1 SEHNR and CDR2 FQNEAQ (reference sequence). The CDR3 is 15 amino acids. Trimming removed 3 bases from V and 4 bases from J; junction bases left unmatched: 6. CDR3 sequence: CASSLGQVLADTQYF. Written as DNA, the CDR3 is TGTGCCAGCAGCTTGGGACAGGTACTCGCAGATACGCAGTATTTT. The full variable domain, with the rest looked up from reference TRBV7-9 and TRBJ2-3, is DTGVSQNPRHKITKRGQNVTFRCDPISEHNRLYWYRQTLGQGPEFLTYFQNEAQLEKSRLLSDRFSAERPKGSFSTLEIQRTEQGDSAMYLCASSLGQVLADTQYFGPGTRLTVL.

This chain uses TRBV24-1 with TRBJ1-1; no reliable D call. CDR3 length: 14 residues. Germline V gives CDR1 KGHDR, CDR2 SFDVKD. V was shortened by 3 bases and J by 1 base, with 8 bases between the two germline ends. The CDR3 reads CATSDPASNTEAFF. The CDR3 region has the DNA TGTGCCACCAGTGATCCCGCATCGAACACTGAAGCTTTCTTT.

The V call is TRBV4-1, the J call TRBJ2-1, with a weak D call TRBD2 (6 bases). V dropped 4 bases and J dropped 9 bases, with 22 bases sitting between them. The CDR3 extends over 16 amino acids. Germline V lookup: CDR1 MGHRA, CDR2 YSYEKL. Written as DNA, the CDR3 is TGCGCCAGCAGCCTCGTCACGACTAGGAGCTCTCCTGAGCAGTTCTTC. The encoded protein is CASSLVTTRSSPEQFF.

The CDR3 spells CSARSPSGSSYEQYF. The CDR3 nucleotides read TGCAGTGCTAGATCCCCTAGCGGCAGCTCCTACGAGCAGTACTTC. This rearrangement joins TRBV20-1 to TRBJ2-7; the match to TRBD2 covers 7 bases. The V and J ends lost 2 bases and 0 bases, in that order; junction bases with no gene match: 7. Germline CDR1 is DFQATT and CDR2 is SNEGSKA (reference sequence). This CDR3 region has 15 residues.

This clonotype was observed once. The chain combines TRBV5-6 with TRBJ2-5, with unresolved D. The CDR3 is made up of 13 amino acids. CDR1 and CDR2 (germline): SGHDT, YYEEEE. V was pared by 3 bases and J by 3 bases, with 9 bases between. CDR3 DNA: TGTGCCAGCAGCTCAACAACGGAAGAGACCCAGTACTTC. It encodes CASSSTTEETQYF.

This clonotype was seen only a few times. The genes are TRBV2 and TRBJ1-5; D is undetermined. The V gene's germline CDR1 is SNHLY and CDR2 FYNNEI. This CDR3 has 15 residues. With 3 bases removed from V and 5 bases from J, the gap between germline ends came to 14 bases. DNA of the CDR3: TGTGCCAGCAGTGAGGGTAGGGAGGGAGATCAGCCCCAGCATTTT. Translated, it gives CASSEGREGDQPQHF.

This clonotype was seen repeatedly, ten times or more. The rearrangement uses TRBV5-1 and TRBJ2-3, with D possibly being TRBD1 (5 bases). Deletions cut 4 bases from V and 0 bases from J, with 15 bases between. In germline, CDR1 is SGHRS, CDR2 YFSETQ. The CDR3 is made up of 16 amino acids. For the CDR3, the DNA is TGCGCCAGCAGCACAGGACAAGTCCTTAGCACAGATACGCAGTATTTT. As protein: CASSTGQVLSTDTQYF.

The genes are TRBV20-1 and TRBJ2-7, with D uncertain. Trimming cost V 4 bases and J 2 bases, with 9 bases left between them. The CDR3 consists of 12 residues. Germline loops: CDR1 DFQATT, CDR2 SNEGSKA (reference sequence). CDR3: CSAIEDTYEQYF. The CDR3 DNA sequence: TGCAGTGCTATAGAAGACACCTACGAGCAGTACTTC.